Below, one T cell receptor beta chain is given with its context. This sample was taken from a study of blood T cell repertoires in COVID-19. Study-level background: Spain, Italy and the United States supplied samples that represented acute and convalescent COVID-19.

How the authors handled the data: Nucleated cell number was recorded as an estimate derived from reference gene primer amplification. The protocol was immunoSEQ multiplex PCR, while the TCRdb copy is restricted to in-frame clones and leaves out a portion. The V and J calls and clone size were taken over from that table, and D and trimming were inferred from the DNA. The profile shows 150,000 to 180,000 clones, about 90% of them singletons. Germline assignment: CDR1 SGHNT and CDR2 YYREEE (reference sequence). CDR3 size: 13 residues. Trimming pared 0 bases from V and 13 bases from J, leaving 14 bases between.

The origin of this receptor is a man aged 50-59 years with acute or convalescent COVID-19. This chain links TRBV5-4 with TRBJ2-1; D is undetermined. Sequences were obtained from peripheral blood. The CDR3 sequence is CASSLAFSTAQFF. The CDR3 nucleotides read TGTGCCAGCAGCTTGGCCTTTAGTACAGCTCAGTTCTTC.